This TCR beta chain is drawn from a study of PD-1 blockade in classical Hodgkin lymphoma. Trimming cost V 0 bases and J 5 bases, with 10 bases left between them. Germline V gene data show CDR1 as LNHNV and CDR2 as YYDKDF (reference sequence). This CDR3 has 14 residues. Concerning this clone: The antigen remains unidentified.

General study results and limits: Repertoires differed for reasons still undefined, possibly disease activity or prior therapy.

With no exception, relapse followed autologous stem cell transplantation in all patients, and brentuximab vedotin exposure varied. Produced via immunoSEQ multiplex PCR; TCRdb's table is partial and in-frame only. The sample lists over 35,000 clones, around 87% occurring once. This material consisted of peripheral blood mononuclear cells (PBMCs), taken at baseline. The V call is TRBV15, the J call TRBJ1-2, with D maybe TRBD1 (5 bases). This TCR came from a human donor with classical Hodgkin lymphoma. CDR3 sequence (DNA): TGTGCCACCAGCAGAGAGGCAGGGAATTATGGCTACACCTTC. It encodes CATSREAGNYGYTF.